This entry features one T cell receptor beta chain sequence. A second roughly 7 to 12 cycle PCR used barcoded and J-beta primers. In TCRdb, the 5' RACE reads were re-called with MiXCR into one record per CDR3 protein. The repertoire consists of about 730,000 distinct CDR3 sequences, with about 42% occurring once and the leading ten covering around a fifth. These data are taken from a study of blood T cells in healthy people across ages. The J segment lost 11 bases and the V segment lost 5 bases, leaving 15 bases of the junction unmatched. The CDR3 spans 15 residues. Germline values: CDR1 LGHNA, CDR2 YNFKEQ.

Sequenced material: blood. The rearrangement joins TRBV4-2 to TRBJ2-5; 9 bases are a match to TRBD2. The receptor comes from a woman in her sixties in good health. CDR3 coding DNA: TGTGCCAGCAGCAGAAAGCGGGAGGTCCGGAATGAGCAGTACTTC. Amino acids: CASSRKREVRNEQYF.